This note documents a single T cell receptor beta chain sequence. Its antigen is as yet unknown. The sample is drawn from a study of monozygotic twins with inflammatory bowel disease. Findings of the study overall: Patient repertoire variability may have increased through differing immunosuppressive treatments. The results supported no single strong signal or clonotype associated with IBD.

Nested PCRs (approximately 16 and 10 cycles, two total) were applied to TCRalpha and TCRbeta cDNA. TCRdb reprocessed the 5' RACE reads and stores each CDR3 protein as one record, lacking DNA. This table holds approximately 390,000 distinct CDR3 sequences. This receptor was identified in a human donor with ulcerative colitis or Crohn's disease, or a healthy co-twin of an affected twin (not recorded which). The sample consisted of blood.

CDR3 loop: CAIRGTAGNSPLHF. The chain uses TRBV10-3 and TRBJ1-6. This CDR3 contains 14 residues. Germline loops: CDR1 ENHRY, CDR2 SYGVKD.